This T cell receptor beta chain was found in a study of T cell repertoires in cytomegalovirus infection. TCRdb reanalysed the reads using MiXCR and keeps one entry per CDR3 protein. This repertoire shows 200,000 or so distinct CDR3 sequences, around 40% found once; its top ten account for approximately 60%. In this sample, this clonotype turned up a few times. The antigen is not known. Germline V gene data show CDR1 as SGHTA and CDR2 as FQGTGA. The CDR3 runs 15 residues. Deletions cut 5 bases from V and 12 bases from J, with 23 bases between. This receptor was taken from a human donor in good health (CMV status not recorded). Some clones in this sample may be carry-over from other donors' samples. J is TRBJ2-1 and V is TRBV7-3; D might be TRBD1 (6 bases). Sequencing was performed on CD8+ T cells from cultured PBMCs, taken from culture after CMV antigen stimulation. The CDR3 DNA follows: TGTGCCAGCAGCCCCGGCAGGGGCGTACAATTGGGGCAGTTCTTC. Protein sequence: CASSPGRGVQLGQFF.